This record covers a single T cell receptor beta chain. The antigen is not known. The germline V gene encodes CDR1 LGHNA and CDR2 YSLEER. This CDR3 is built from 18 residues. V shed 3 bases, J shed 6 bases, and the junction held 12 bases outside the gene matches. The data were obtained in a study of T cells in localized non-small cell lung cancer. The study, taken as a whole, reports: The study sequenced only one region of the tumor. As a result, intratumor heterogeneity could not be excluded and remains possible.

Profiled with immunoSEQ multiplex PCR; TCRdb holds only in-frame clones, not every one. This repertoire shows approximately 30,000 clones, 88% found once; its top ten account for 4% to 4.5%. The chain joins TRBV4-3 to TRBJ2-3, with 13 positions matching TRBD2. This receptor was taken from a woman aged 35 to 69 with stage I lung adenocarcinoma. Sequencing was performed on peripheral blood, taken before any cancer treatment. The CDR3: CASSHPRGTSGEADTQYF. The CDR3 nucleotides are TGCGCCAGCAGCCACCCCCGAGGGACTAGCGGGGAGGCCGATACGCAGTATTTT.